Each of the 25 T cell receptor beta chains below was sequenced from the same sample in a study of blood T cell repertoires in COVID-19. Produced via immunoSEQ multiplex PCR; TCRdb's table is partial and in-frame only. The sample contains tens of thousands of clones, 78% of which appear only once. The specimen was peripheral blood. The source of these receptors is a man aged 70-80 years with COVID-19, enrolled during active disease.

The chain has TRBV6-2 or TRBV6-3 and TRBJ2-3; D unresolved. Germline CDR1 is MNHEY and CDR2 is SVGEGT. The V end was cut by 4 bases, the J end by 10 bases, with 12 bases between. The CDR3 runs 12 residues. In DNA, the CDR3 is TGTGCCAGCAGTTCCCAGATTCATGCGCAGTATTTT. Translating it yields CASSSQIHAQYF.

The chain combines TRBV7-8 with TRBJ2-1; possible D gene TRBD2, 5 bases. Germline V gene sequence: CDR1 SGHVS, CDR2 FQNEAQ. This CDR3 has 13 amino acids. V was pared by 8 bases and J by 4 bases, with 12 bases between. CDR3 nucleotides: TGTGCCAGCCAAATCGGGGATTACAATGAGCAGTTCTTC. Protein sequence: CASQIGDYNEQFF.

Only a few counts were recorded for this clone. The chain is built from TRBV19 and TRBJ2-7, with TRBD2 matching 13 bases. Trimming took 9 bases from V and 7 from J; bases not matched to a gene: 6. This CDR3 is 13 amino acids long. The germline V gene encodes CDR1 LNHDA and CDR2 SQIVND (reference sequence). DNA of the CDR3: TGTGCCAGCCACCGACTAGCGGGAGGTGAGCAGTACTTC. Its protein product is CASHRLAGGEQYF.

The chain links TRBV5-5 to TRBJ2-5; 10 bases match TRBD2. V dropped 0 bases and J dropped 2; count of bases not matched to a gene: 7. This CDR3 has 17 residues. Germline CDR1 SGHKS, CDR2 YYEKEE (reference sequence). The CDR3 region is CASSLVGLAGAQETQYF. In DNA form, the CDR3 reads TGTGCCAGCAGCTTGGTGGGGCTAGCGGGGGCTCAAGAGACCCAGTACTTC.

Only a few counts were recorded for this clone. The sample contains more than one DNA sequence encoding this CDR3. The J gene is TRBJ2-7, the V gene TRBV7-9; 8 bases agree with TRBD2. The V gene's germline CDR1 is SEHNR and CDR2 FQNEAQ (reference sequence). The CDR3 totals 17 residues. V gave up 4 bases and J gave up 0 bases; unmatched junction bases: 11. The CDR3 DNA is TGTGCCAGCAGCTCCCCGGGGGGGCAGACCTTCTCCTACGAGCAGTACTTC. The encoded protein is CASSSPGGQTFSYEQYF.

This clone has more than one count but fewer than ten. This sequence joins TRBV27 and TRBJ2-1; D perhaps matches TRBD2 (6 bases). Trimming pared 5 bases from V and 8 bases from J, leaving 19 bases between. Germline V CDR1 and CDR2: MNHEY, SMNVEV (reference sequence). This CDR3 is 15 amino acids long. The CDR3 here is CASSSRQRRVDEQFF. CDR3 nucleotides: TGTGCCAGCAGTAGCCGACAACGGAGGGTCGATGAGCAGTTCTTC.

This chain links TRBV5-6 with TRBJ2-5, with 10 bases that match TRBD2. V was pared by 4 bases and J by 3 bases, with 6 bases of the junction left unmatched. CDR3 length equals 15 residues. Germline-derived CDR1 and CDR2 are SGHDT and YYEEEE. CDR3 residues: CASSGLAGEEETQYF. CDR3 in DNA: TGTGCCAGCAGCGGGCTAGCGGGAGAGGAAGAGACCCAGTACTTC. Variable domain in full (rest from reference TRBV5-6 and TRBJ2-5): DAGVTQSPTHLIKTRGQQVTLRCSPKSGHDTVSWYQQALGQGPQFIFQYYEEEERQRGNFPDRFSGHQFPNYSSELNVNALLLGDSALYLCASSGLAGEEETQYFGPGTRLLVL.

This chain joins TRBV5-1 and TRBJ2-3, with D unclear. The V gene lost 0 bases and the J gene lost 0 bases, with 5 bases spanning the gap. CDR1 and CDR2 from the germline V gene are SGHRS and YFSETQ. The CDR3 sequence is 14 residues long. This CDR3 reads CASSLETSTDTQYF. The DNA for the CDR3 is TGCGCCAGCAGCTTGGAAACTAGCACAGATACGCAGTATTTT.

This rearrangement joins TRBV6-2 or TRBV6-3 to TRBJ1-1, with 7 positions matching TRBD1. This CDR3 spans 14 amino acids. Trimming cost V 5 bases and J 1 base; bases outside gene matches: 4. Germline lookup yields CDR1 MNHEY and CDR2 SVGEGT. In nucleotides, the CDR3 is TGTGCCAGCAGTCGACGGACAGGGAACACTGAAGCTTTCTTT. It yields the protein CASSRRTGNTEAFF.

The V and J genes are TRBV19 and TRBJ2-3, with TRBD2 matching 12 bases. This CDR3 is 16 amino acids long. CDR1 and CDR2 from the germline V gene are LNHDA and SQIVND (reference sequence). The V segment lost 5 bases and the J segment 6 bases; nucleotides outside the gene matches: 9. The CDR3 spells CASSSATSGSWDTQYF. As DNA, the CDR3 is TGTGCCAGTAGTTCAGCGACTAGCGGGAGCTGGGATACGCAGTATTTT.

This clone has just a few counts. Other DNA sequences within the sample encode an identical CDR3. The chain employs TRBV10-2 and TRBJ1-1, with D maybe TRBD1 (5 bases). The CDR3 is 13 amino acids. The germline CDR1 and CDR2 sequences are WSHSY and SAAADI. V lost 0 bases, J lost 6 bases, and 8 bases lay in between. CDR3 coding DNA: TGCGCCAGCAGTGAGTCGGCGGGGGCTGAAGCTTTCTTT. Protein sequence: CASSESAGAEAFF.

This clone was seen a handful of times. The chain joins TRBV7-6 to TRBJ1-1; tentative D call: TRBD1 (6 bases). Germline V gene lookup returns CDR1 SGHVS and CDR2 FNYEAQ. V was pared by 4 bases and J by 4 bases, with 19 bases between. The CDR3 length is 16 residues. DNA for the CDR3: TGTGCCAGCAGCTATAACTATGGCAGGGGCGGCACTGAAGCTTTCTTT. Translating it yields CASSYNYGRGGTEAFF.

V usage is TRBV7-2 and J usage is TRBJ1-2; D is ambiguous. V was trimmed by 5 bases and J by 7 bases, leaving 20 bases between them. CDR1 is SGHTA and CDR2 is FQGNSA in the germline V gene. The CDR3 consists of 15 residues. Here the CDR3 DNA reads TGTGCCAGCAGCCCCGTCTTATCCCAAGGCGGTGGCTACACCTTC. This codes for CASSPVLSQGGGYTF.

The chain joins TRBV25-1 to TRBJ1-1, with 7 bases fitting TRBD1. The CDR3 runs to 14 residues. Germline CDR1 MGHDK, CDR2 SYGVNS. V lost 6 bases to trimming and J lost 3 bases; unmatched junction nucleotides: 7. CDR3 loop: CASRRDSWYTEAFF. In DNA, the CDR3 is TGTGCCAGCAGACGGGACAGTTGGTACACTGAAGCTTTCTTT.

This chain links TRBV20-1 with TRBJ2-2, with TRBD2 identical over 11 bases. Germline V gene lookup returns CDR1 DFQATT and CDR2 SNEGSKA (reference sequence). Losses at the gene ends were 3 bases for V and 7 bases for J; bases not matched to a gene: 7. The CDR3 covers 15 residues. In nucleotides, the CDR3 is TGCAGTGCTAGTCCTCCGGGACTAGCGGACGGGGAGCTGTTTTTT. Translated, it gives CSASPPGLADGELFF.

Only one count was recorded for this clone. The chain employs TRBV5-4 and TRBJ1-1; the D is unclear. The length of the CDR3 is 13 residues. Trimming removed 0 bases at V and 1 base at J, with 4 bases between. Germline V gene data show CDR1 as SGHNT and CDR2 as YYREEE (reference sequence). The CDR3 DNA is TGTGCCAGCAGCTTGGGCGGGAACACTGAAGCTTTCTTT. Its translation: CASSLGGNTEAFF.

The CDR3 loop reads CASSLEQGASEAFF. DNA of the CDR3: TGCGCCAGCAGCTTGGAACAGGGGGCATCTGAAGCTTTCTTT. The gene calls are TRBV5-1 and TRBJ1-1; the match to TRBD1 covers 9 bases. Unmatched junction bases numbered 3, after V lost 0 bases and J lost 6 bases. Per the germline V gene, CDR1 is SGHRS and CDR2 is YFSETQ. This CDR3 has 14 residues. The full variable domain, with the rest looked up from reference TRBV5-1 and TRBJ1-1, is KAGVTQTPRYLIKTRGQQVTLSCSPISGHRSVSWYQQTPGQGLQFLFEYFSETQRNKGNFPGRFSGRQFSNSRSEMNVSTLELGDSALYLCASSLEQGASEAFFGQGTRLTVV.

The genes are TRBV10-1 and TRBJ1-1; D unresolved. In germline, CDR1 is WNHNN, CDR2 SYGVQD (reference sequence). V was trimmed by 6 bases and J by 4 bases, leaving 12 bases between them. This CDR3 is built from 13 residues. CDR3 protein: CASRAGSGTEAFF. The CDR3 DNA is TGCGCCAGCAGGGCTGGATCGGGCACTGAAGCTTTCTTT.

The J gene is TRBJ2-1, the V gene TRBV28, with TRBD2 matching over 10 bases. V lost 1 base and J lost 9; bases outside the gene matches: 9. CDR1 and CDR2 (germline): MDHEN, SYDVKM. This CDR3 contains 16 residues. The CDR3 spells CASSLFTSGTISEQFF. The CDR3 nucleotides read TGTGCCAGCAGTTTATTCACTAGCGGGACCATAAGTGAGCAGTTCTTC.

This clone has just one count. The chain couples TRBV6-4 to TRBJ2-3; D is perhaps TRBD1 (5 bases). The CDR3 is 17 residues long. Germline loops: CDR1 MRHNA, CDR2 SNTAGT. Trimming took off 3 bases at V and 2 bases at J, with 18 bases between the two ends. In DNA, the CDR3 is TGTGCCAGCAGTGATCTGGGGCCTCGCCAATTCACAGATACGCAGTATTTT. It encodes CASSDLGPRQFTDTQYF.

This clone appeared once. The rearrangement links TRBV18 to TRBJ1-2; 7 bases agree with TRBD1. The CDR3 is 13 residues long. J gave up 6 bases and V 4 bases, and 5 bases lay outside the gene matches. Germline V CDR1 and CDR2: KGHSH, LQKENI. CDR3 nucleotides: TGTGCCAGCTCACTTGACAGGGAAAATGGCTACACCTTC. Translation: CASSLDRENGYTF.

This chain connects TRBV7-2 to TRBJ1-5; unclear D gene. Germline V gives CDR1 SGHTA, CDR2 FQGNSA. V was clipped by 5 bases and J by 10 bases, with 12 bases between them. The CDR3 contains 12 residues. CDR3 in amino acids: CASSVSGVPQHF. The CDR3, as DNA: TGTGCCAGCAGCGTATCAGGTGTACCCCAGCATTTT.

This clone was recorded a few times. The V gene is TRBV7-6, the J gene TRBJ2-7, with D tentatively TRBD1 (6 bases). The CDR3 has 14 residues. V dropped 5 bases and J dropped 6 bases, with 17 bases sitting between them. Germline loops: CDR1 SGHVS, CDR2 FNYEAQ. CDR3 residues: CASSPGTSYGEQYF. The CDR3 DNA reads TGTGCCAGCAGCCCTGGGACATCGTACGGCGAGCAGTACTTC.

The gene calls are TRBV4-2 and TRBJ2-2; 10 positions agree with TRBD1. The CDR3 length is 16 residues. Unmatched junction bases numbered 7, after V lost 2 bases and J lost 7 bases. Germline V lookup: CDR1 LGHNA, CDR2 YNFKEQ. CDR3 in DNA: TGTGCCAGCAGCCAAACCCGACAGGGGGCCGGCGGGGAGCTGTTTTTT. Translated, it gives CASSQTRQGAGGELFF.

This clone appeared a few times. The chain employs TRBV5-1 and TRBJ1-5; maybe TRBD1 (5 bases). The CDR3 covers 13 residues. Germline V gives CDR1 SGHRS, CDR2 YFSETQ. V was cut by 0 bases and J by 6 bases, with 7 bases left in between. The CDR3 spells CASSLAGFQPQHF. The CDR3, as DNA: TGCGCCAGCAGCTTGGCAGGGTTTCAGCCCCAGCATTTT.